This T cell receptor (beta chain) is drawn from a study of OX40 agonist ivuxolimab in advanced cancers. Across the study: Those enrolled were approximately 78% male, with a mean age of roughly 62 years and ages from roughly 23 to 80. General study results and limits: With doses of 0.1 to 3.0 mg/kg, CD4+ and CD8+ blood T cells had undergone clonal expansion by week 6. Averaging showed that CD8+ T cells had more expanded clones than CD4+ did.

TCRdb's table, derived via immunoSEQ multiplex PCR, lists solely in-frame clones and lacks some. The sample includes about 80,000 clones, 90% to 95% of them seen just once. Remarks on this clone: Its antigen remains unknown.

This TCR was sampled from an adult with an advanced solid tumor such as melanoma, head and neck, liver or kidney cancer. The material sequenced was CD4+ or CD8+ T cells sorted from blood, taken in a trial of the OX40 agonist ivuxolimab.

In DNA, the CDR3 is TGTGCCAGCAGTGACCAGGGGGCTAGCACAGATACGCAGTATTTT. Residues: CASSDQGASTDTQYF. This rearrangement joins TRBV6-4 to TRBJ2-3; 8 nucleotides agree with TRBD1. The V and J ends lost 2 bases and 0 bases, in that order; junction bases with no gene match: 1. The CDR3 extends over 15 amino acids. Per germline, CDR1 MRHNA and CDR2 SNTAGT.